These 7 T cell receptor beta chains originate from one sample sequenced in a study of T cell responses to AZD1222 COVID-19 vaccine. Profiled with immunoSEQ multiplex PCR; TCRdb holds only in-frame clones, not every one. The sample includes around 83,000 clones, 90% of them seen just once. Here the sequenced sample was peripheral blood, taken 28 days after the second AZD1222 dose. The receptors here all came from an adult who received the AZD1222 COVID-19 vaccine.

The chain carries TRBV19 and TRBJ1-2; D may be TRBD1 (6 bases). Germline V gene sequence: CDR1 LNHDA, CDR2 SQIVND (reference sequence). CDR3 length equals 14 residues. V shed 9 bases and J shed 3 bases, with 17 bases lying between them. CDR3 DNA sequence: TGTGCCAGCCACCGGAGGGGGGCAGACTATGGCTACACCTTC. Protein product: CASHRRGADYGYTF. Full variable domain (outside the CDR3, taken from reference TRBV19 and TRBJ1-2): DGGITQSPKYLFRKEGQNVTLSCEQNLNHDAMYWYRQDPGQGLRLIYYSQIVNDFQKGDIAEGYSVSREKKESFPLTVTSAQKNPTAFYLCASHRRGADYGYTFGSGTRLTVV.

The chain links TRBV11-3 to TRBJ2-5, with D hard to call. Germline V gene data show CDR1 as SGHNT and CDR2 as YENEEA. Trimming took 5 bases from V and 3 from J, leaving 10 bases between them. The CDR3 length is 13 residues. CDR3 protein: CASSITAKETQYF. DNA for the CDR3: TGTGCCAGCAGCATCACAGCCAAAGAGACCCAGTACTTC.

The chain joins TRBV19 to TRBJ1-1, with D perhaps matching TRBD1 (5 bases). V was clipped by 1 base and J by 4 bases, with 10 bases between them. Germline CDR1 is LNHDA and CDR2 is SQIVND (reference sequence). The CDR3 runs to 14 residues. The DNA for the CDR3 is TGTGCCAGTAGTATAGTGGGGGGATCCACTGAAGCTTTCTTT. This sequence encodes CASSIVGGSTEAFF.

The chain carries TRBV7-8 and TRBJ2-1; no reliable D call. The ends were cut back, 1 base at V and 5 bases at J, with 12 bases in the middle. CDR1 and CDR2 (germline): SGHVS, FQNEAQ. This CDR3 region has 15 residues. CDR3 sequence reads: CASSLVGLGNNEQFF. CDR3 nucleotides: TGTGCCAGCAGCTTAGTGGGGTTGGGAAACAATGAGCAGTTCTTC. Variable domain in full (rest from reference TRBV7-8 and TRBJ2-1): GAGVSQSPRYKVAKRGQDVALRCDPISGHVSLFWYQQALGQGPEFLTYFQNEAQLDKSGLPSDRFFAERPEGSVSTLKIQRTQQEDSAVYLCASSLVGLGNNEQFFGPGTRLTVL.

The V call is TRBV7-9, the J call TRBJ2-2, with 13 bases identical to TRBD2. Looked up from germline, CDR1 is SEHNR and CDR2 is FQNEAQ (reference sequence). The CDR3 runs 19 residues. The junction had 9 bases not matched to a gene; V was cut back by 5 bases and J by 0 bases. CDR3: CASSKGGLAGFANTGELFF. In DNA form, the CDR3 reads TGTGCCAGCAGCAAAGGGGGACTAGCGGGGTTCGCGAACACCGGGGAGCTGTTTTTT.

The V and J genes are TRBV7-9 and TRBJ1-6, with TRBD1 as a possible D gene (5 bases). V dropped 3 bases and J dropped 10 bases, with 10 bases sitting between them. CDR1 and CDR2 (germline): SEHNR, FQNEAQ (reference sequence). There are 13 residues in the CDR3. The CDR3 here is CASSFGASSPLHF. CDR3 nucleotide sequence: TGTGCCAGCAGCTTTGGGGCCTCCTCACCCCTCCACTTT. Drawing the rest from reference TRBV7-9 and TRBJ1-6, the complete variable domain is DTGVSQNPRHKITKRGQNVTFRCDPISEHNRLYWYRQTLGQGPEFLTYFQNEAQLEKSRLLSDRFSAERPKGSFSTLEIQRTEQGDSAMYLCASSFGASSPLHFGNGTRLTVT.

The CDR3 bases are TGTGCCAGTAGTAGAGGACCGGAGAACTATGGCTACACCTTC. Translation: CASSRGPENYGYTF. The chain uses TRBV19 and TRBJ1-2; D remains unclear. Germline loops: CDR1 LNHDA, CDR2 SQIVND (reference sequence). The CDR3 contains 14 residues. V lost 4 bases and J lost 2, with 11 bases in between.